This T cell receptor (beta chain) is drawn from a study of blood T cells in healthy people across ages. Study-level findings and limits: Aged donors had fewer naive CD4+ cells and lower diversity than long-lived donors.

A sample-barcoded 5' primer and a J-beta primer mix were used in a second PCR of roughly 6 to 11 cycles. TCRdb reanalysed the 5' RACE reads using MiXCR and keeps one entry per CDR3 protein. The data show 650,000 to 1,000,000 distinct CDR3 sequences, less than 60% seen once. In the case of this clonotype: The antigen remains undetermined. Compared with germline, one end of the junction differs, possibly owing to a read error.

Germline-derived CDR1 and CDR2 are SEHNR and FQNEAQ (reference sequence). The CDR3 extends over 13 amino acids. J is TRBJ1-1 and V is TRBV7-9, with 9 bases fitting TRBD1. This TCR came from an elderly man in good health. What was sequenced was blood. Here the CDR3 reads CAGARTGDTETFF. In DNA form, the CDR3 reads TGTGCCGGTGCAAGGACAGGGGACACTGAAACTTTCTTT. The entire variable domain, with the rest obtained from reference TRBV7-9 and TRBJ1-1, is as follows: DTGVSQNPRHKITKRGQNVTFRCDPISEHNRLYWYRQTLGQGPEFLTYFQNEAQLEKSRLLSDRFSAERPKGSFSTLEIQRTEQGDSAMYLCAGARTGDTETFFGQGTRLTVV.